This TCR beta chain came from a study of shared clonotypes between healthy human individuals. The repertoire was sequenced with immunoSEQ multiplex PCR; TCRdb's copy has only in-frame clones and lacks some. The data show around 2.3 million clones, with 90% to 97% seen just once and 0.1% to 0.15% held by the top ten. The CDR3 is 15 amino acids. Germline CDR1 is SEHNR and CDR2 is FQNEAQ (reference sequence). V was trimmed by 2 bases and J by 4 bases, leaving 14 bases between them. The receptor was derived from a man aged 18 to 30 in good health. The V call is TRBV7-9, the J call TRBJ1-2; D not certain. Source material: naive CD4+ T cells sorted from blood. Subset described: CD45RA+ positively selected. The CDR3 reads CASSLLDTLSYGYTF. CDR3 DNA: TGTGCCAGCAGCTTATTAGATACGCTAAGCTATGGCTACACCTTC.